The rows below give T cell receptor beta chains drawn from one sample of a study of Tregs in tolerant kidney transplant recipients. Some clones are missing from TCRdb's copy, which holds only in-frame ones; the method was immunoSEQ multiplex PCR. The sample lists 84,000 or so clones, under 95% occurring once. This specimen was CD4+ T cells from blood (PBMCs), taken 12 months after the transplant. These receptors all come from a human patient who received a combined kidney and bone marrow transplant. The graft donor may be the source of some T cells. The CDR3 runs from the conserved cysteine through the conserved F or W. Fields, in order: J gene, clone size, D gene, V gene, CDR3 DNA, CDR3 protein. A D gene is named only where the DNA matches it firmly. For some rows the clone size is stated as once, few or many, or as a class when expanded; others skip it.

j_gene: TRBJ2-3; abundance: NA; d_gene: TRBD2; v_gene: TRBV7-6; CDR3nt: TGTGCCAGCAGCTTTTCCTCGGGGGGGCCAGATACGCAGTATTTT; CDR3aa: CASSFSSGGPDTQYF
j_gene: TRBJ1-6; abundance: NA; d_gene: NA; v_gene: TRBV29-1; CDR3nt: TGCAGCGCCCGAGTTGGCTCCTATAATTCACCCCTCCACTTT; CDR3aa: CSARVGSYNSPLHF
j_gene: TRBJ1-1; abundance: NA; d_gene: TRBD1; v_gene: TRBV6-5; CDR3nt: TGTGCCAGCAGTTCCCCACAGGGGGGAGTTATCTTT; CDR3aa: CASSSPQGGVIF
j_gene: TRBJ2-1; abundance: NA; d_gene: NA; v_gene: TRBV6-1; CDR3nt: TGTGCCAGCTCCCGGACAGACTCCAATGAGCAGTTCTTC; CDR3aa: CASSRTDSNEQFF
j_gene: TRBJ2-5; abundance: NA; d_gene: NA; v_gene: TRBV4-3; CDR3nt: TGCGCCAGCAGCCAAGCTGTAGAGTATGCGGGGACCCAGTACTTC; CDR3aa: CASSQAVEYAGTQYF
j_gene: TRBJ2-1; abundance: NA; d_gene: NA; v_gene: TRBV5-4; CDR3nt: TGTGCCAGCAGCCCCCGGGCAGGGATAATTAATGAGCAGTTCTTC; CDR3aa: CASSPRAGIINEQFF
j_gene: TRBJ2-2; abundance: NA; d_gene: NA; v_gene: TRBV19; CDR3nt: TGTGCCAGTAGTGTGTCGACTAGGACGTCCGCCGGGGAGCTGTTTTTT; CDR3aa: CASSVSTRTSAGELFF
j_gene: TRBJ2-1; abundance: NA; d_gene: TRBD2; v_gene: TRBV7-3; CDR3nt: TGTGCCAGCAGCTTCGGACTAGTAGAAGGTGAGCAGTTCTTC; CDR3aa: CASSFGLVEGEQFF
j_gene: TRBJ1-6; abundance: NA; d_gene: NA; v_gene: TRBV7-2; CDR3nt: TGTGCCAGCAGCTTAAGGAGACAGACCTGGCATAATTCACCCCTCCACTTT; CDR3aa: CASSLRRQTWHNSPLHF
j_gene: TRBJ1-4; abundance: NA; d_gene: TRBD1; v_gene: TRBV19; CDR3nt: TGTGCCAGTACAGGGGGCTCTAATGAAAAACTGTTTTTT; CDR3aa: CASTGGSNEKLFF
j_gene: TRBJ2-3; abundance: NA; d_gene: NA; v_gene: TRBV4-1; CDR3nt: TGCGCCAGCAGCCCGGAGGCAGTCACAGATACGCAGTATTTT; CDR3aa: CASSPEAVTDTQYF
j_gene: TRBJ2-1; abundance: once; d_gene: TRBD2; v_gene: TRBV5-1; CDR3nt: TGCGCCAGCAGCTTGTGGACTAGCGGGGACGGGGACAATGAGCAGTTCTTC; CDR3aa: CASSLWTSGDGDNEQFF
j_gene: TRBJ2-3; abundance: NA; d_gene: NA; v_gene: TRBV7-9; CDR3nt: TGTGCCAGCAGCGTGCTGAGGAGTAGATCCACAGATACGCAGTATTTT; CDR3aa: CASSVLRSRSTDTQYF
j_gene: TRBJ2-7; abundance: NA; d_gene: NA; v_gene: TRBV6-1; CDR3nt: TGTGCCAGCAGCGCTCAGGTCGAGCAGTACTTC; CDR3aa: CASSAQVEQYF
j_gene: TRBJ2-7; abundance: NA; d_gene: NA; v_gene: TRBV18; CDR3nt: TGTGCCAGCTCACAGGGACTTTCCTCCTACGAGCAGTACTTC; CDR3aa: CASSQGLSSYEQYF
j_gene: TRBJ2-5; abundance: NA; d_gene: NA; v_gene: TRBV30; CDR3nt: TGTGCCTGGAGTGTACGTGGGGGGTTTGAGACCCAGTACTTC; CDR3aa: CAWSVRGGFETQYF
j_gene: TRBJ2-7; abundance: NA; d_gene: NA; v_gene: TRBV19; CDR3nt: TGTGCCAGTTCGAAGGGAACAGGACCCAACACCTACGAGCAGTACTTC; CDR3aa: CASSKGTGPNTYEQYF
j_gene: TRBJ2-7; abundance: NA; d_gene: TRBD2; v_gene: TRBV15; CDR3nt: TGTGCCACCAGGCCCTCGGGAGGAGGCTACGAGCAGTACTTC; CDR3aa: CATRPSGGGYEQYF
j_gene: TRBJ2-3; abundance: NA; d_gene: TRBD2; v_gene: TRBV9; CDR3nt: TGTGCCAGCAGCGCAACCTCTAGCGGGGGAGGAGATACGCAGTATTTT; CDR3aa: CASSATSSGGGDTQYF
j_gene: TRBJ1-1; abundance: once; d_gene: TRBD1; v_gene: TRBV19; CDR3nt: TGTGCCAGTAGCCTCGGACAGGGGGGCACTGAAGCTTTCTTT; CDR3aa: CASSLGQGGTEAFF
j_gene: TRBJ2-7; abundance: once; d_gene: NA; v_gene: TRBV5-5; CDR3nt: TGTGCCAGCAGCTTGGTTACGAACTACTACTACGAGCAGTACTTC; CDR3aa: CASSLVTNYYYEQYF
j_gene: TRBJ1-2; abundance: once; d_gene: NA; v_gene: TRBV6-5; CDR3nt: TGTGCCAGCAGTTACCGGGACACTACCGGCTACACCTTC; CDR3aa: CASSYRDTTGYTF
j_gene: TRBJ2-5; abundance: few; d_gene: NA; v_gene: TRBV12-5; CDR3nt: TGTGCTAGTGGACAGCCGCAAGAGACCCAGTACTTC; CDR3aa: CASGQPQETQYF